This T cell receptor beta chain was sequenced for a study of blood T cell repertoires in COVID-19. Trimming took off 4 bases at V and 4 bases at J, with 11 bases between the two ends. Germline values: CDR1 SEHNR, CDR2 FQNEAQ (reference sequence). The CDR3 is 13 amino acids. Participants were aged about 18 to 100 years from approximately 24 US areas. The table came from immunoSEQ multiplex PCR; TCRdb's copy has only in-frame clones and leaves some out. The sample has more than 250,000 clones, about 87% seen once; the top ten hold roughly 5.2%. Sequences were obtained from PBMCs or T cells enriched from blood (not recorded which). The sequence came from a woman aged 25 to 39 who had recovered from COVID-19. The chain joins TRBV7-9 to TRBJ2-7; possible D gene TRBD1, 5 bases. CDR3 sequence reads: CASSSKGRYEQYF. The CDR3 nucleotides read TGTGCCAGCAGCTCGAAGGGGCGGTACGAGCAGTACTTC.